This record concerns one T cell receptor (beta chain) sequence. The specificity of this receptor is unknown. Base qualities are not at hand, and no much larger clone is one base apart. TCRbeta CDR3 regions were amplified from genomic DNA using the immunoSEQ Assay, a bias-controlled multiplex PCR. Concerning the study's data processing: Nucleated cell counts per sample were estimated from amplification of reference gene primers within the assay. To quantify the absolute abundance of each unique TCRbeta CDR3 rearrangement, sequence reads were collapsed and filtered. Productive Simpson clonality was computed per sample as the square root of Simpson's diversity index over productive rearrangements. TCRdb provides this immuneACCESS table in a form limited to in-frame rearrangements. Some clones are lacking; in checked studies, under half of them reflect an unresolved V gene, and why the rest are absent is not known. V and J calls and clone size follow that table, whereas D and trimming were derived from the DNA. Within this sample are nearly 400,000 clones, with under 90% of them counted one time only. 1.7% of the sample is in the top ten clones.

Trimming at the junction amounts to 2 bases on V and 3 bases on J, and the germline ends lie 6 bases apart. The CDR3 covers 13 residues, taking in both the cysteine and the phenylalanine. Of all the DNA, just the CDR3 is kept, 39 bases in frame from base 1. The source of the sample is a study of blood T cell repertoires in COVID-19 (TCRdb year 2020). Concerning the study at large: Samples covering the acute and convalescent phases of COVID-19 were provided by collaborators in the United States, Italy and Spain. Subjects who had been exposed to COVID-19, were actively infected with it, or had recovered from it provided the deeply sampled blood TCRbeta repertoires that made up the dataset. Samples were obtained from the ongoing ImmuneRACE study (first 160 participants) and from 950 to 1,500 subjects provided by 6 global collaborators. Where available, HLA class I and class II types were obtained from metadata supplied by the sample provider rather than from assay-based typing. A freely available public database, intended as a resource for researchers studying the immune response to SARS-CoV-2, is where the repertoires were released. The prospective study material was composed of cDNA or gDNA derived from T cells, B-cell-depleted T cells, or PBMCs. Nearly every sample came with metadata listing a de-identified subject ID, COVID-19 status, age in years and sex. Study-wide findings and limitations: Clinical and demographic metadata were provided uncurated, with the amount varying by source and participant.

Enrolling through a virtual design, the prospective study's participants ranged in age from roughly 18 to 89 years and lived across 20 to 25 United States geographic areas. In the prospective study, cohorts were assigned on the basis of participant-reported clinical history obtained from a screening survey and a study questionnaire. Recovered participants in ImmuneRACE Cohort 3 were defined by two consecutive negative NP/OP PCR tests, clearance by a healthcare professional, or resolution of symptoms. Each participant in the prospective study had whole blood, serum and a nasopharyngeal or oropharyngeal swab collected by mobile phlebotomists. Over a roughly two-month period, participants in the prospective study had the option of providing additional blood draws and questionnaires. Before DNA extraction, blood samples from the prospective study were shipped at room temperature or frozen.

Specimen: PBMCs or T cells enriched from blood (not recorded which). The clonotype comes from a woman in her 30s who had recovered from COVID-19. This chain is built from TRBV12-3 or TRBV12-4 and TRBJ2-3, with no reliable assignment of the D segment. The DNA reads TGTGCCAGCAGTTTATTGAGGACAGATACGCAGTATTTT. This gives the protein CASSLLRTDTQYF.